This T cell receptor beta chain was found in a study of blood T cell repertoires in COVID-19. In the authors' workflow: Nucleated cell number was recorded as an estimate derived from reference gene primer amplification. Only in-frame clones appear in the TCRdb table, and some are missing; sequencing was by immunoSEQ multiplex PCR. V, J and clone size were drawn from that table, and D and trimming were deduced from the DNA. This sample has 150,000 to 200,000 clones, with 80% to 90% found just once. The clonotype was recovered from a man aged 50-59 years with active or convalescent COVID-19. Input material: peripheral blood.

This chain's CDR3 is CSGTAGDGYTF. CDR3 DNA sequence: TGCAGCGGGACAGCGGGGGATGGCTACACCTTC. This chain links TRBV29-1 with TRBJ1-2; a possible D gene is TRBD1 (6 bases). The V end lost 7 bases, the J end lost 6 bases, and 12 bases lay between the germline ends. Germline V CDR1 and CDR2: SQVTM, ANQGSEA. This CDR3 is 11 amino acids long.